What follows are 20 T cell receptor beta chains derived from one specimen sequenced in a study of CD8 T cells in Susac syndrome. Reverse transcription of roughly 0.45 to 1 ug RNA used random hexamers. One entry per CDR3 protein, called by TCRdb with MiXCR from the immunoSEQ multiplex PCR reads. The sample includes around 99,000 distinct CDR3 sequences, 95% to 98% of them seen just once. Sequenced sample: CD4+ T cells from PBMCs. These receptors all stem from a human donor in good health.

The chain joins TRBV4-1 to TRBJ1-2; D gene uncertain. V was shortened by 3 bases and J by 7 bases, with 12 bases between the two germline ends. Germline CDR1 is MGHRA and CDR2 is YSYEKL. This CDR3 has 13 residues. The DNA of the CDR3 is TGCGCCAGCAGCCAGTCAGGTTTAAGTGGCTACACCTTC. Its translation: CASSQSGLSGYTF.

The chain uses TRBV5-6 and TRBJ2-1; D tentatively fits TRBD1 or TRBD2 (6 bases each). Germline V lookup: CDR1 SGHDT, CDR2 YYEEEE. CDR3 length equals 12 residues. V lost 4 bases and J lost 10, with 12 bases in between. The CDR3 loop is CASSRGTREQFF. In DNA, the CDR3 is TGTGCCAGCAGCCGCGGGACACGAGAGCAGTTCTTC.

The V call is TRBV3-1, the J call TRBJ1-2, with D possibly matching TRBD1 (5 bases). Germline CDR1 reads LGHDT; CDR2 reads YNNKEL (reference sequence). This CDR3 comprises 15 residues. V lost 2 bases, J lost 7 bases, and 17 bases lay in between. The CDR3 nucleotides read TGTGCCAGCAGCCAACCCTATACGAGGGACGGTGGCTACACCTTC. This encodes CASSQPYTRDGGYTF.

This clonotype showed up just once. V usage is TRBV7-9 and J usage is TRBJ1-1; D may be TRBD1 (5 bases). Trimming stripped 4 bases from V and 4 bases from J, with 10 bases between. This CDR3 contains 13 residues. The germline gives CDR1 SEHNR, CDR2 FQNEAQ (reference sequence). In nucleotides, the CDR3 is TGTGCCAGCAGCTACGGGGCCGGCACTGAAGCTTTCTTT. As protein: CASSYGAGTEAFF.

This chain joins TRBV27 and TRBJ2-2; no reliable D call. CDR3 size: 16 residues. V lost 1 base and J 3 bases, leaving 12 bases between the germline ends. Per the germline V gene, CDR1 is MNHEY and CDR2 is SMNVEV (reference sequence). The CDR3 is CASSLFAETYTGELFF. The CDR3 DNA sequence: TGTGCCAGCAGTTTATTCGCGGAAACTTACACCGGGGAGCTGTTTTTT.

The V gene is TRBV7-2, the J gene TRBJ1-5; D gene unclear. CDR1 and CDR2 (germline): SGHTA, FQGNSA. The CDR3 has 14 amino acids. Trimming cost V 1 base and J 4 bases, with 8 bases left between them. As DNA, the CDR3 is TGTGCCAGCAGCTTAGGCTTTCTAAATCAGCCCCAGCATTTT. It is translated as CASSLGFLNQPQHF.

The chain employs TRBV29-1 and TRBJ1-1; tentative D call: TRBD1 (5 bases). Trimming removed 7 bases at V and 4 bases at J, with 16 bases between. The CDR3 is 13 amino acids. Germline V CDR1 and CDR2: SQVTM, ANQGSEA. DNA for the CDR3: TGCAGCGCCGCTTTGACAGTTTCCACTGAAGCTTTCTTT. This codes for CSAALTVSTEAFF.

The CDR3 region has the DNA TGCGCCAGCAGCTTGGCGTTTGGGAGGGGCGCAGATACGCAGTATTTT. Translated, it gives CASSLAFGRGADTQYF. The J gene is TRBJ2-3, the V gene TRBV5-1; 7 nucleotides line up with TRBD2. This CDR3 region has 16 residues. V gave up 0 bases and J gave up 4 bases; unmatched junction bases: 8. Germline V lookup: CDR1 SGHRS, CDR2 YFSETQ.

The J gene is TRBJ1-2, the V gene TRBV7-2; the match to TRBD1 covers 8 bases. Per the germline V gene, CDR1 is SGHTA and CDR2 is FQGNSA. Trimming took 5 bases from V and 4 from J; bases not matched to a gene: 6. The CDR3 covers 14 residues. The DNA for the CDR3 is TGTGCCAGCAGCCTACGGACAGGGACCTATGGCTACACCTTC. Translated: CASSLRTGTYGYTF. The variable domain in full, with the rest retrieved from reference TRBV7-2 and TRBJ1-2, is GAGVSQSPSNKVTEKGKDVELRCDPISGHTALYWYRQSLGQGLEFLIYFQGNSAPDKSGLPSDRFSAERTGGSVSTLTIQRTQQEDSAVYLCASSLRTGTYGYTFGSGTRLTVV.

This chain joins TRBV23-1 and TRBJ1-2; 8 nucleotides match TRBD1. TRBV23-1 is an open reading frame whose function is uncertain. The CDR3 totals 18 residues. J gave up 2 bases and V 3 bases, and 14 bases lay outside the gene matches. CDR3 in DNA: TGCGCCAGCAGTCAGCCCGGGACAGGCATGAAGTACAACTATGGCTACACCTTC. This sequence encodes CASSQPGTGMKYNYGYTF.

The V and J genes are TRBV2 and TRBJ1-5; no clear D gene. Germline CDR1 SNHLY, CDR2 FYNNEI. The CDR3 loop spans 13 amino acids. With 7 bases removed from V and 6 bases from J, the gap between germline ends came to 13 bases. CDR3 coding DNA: TGTGCCAGCACGGACCAAAAAGCTCAGCCCCAGCATTTT. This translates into CASTDQKAQPQHF.

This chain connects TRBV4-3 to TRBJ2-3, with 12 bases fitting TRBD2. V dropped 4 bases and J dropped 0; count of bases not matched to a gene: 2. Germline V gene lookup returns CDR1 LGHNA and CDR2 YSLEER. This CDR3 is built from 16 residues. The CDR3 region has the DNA TGCGCCAGCAGCCCCGGGACTAGCGGGAGCACAGATACGCAGTATTTT. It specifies CASSPGTSGSTDTQYF.

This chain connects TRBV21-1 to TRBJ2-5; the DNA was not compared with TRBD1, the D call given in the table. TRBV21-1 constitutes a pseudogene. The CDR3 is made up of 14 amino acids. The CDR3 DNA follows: TGTGCCAGCAGCCCCCGGAGTGAGCAAGAGACCCAGTACTTC. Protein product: CASSPRSEQETQYF.

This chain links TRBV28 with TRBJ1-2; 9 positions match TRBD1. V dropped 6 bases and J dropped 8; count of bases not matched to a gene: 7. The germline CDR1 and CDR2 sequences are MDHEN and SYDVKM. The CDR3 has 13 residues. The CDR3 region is CASSFADRGGYTF. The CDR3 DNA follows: TGTGCCAGCAGCTTTGCGGACAGGGGAGGCTACACCTTC.

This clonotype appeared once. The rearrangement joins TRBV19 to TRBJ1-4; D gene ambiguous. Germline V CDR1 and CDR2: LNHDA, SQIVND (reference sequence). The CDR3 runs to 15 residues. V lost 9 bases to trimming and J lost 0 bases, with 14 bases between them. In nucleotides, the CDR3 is TGTGCCAGCCGACTAAGAGGTGCAACTAATGAAAAACTGTTTTTT. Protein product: CASRLRGATNEKLFF.

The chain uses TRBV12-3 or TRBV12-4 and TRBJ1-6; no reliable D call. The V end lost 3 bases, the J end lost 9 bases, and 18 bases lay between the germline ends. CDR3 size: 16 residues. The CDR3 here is CASSFNSGHRGSPLHF. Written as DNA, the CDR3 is TGTGCCAGCAGTTTTAATTCGGGCCATCGGGGTTCACCCCTCCACTTT.

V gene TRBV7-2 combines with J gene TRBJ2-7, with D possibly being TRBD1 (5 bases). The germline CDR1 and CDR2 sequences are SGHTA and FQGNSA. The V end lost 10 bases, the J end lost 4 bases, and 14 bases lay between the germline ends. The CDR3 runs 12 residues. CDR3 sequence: CATRRTGYEQYF. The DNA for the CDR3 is TGTGCCACCCGAAGAACAGGATACGAGCAGTACTTC.

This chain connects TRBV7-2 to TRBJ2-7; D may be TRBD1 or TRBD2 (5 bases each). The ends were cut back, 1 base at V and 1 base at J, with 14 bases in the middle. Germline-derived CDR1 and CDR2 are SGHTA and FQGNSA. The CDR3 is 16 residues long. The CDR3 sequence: CASSLGLGRKSYEQYF. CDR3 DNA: TGTGCCAGCAGCTTAGGACTGGGACGGAAGTCCTACGAGCAGTACTTC.

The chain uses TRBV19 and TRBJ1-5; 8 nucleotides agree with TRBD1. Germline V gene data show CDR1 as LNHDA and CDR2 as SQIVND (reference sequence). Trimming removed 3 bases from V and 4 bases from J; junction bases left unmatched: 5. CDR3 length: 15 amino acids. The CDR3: CASSMGQAWNQPQHF. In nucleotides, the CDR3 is TGTGCCAGTAGTATGGGACAGGCGTGGAATCAGCCCCAGCATTTT. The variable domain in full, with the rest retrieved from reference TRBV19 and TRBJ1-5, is DGGITQSPKYLFRKEGQNVTLSCEQNLNHDAMYWYRQDPGQGLRLIYYSQIVNDFQKGDIAEGYSVSREKKESFPLTVTSAQKNPTAFYLCASSMGQAWNQPQHFGDGTRLSIL.

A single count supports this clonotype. The DNA for the CDR3 is TGTGCCAGTAGTCCGGGACTAGCGGGAGCAGGAGAGCAGTTCTTC. Protein sequence: CASSPGLAGAGEQFF. The chain carries TRBV19 and TRBJ2-1; 14 nucleotides align to TRBD2. V lost 5 bases and J lost 10; bases outside the gene matches: 7. This CDR3 region has 15 residues. From germline, CDR1 is LNHDA and CDR2 SQIVND (reference sequence).